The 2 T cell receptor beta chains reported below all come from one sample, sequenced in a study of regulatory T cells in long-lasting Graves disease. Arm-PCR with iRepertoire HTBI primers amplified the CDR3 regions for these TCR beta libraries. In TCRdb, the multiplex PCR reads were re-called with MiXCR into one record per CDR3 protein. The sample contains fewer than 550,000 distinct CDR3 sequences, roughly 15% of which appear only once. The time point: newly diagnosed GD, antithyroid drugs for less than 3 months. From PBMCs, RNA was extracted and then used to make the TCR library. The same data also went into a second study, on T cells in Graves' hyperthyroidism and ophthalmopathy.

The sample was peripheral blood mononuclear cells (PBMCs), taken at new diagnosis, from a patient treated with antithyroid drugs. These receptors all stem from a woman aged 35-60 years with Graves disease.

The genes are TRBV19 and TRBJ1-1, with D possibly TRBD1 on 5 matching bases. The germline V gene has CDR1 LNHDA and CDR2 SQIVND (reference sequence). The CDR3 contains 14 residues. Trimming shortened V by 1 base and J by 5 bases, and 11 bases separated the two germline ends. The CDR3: CASSIAQGGTEAFF. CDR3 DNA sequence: TGTGCCAGTAGTATAGCTCAGGGAGGGACTGAAGCTTTCTTT. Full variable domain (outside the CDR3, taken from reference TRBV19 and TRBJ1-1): DGGITQSPKYLFRKEGQNVTLSCEQNLNHDAMYWYRQDPGQGLRLIYYSQIVNDFQKGDIAEGYSVSREKKESFPLTVTSAQKNPTAFYLCASSIAQGGTEAFFGQGTRLTVV.

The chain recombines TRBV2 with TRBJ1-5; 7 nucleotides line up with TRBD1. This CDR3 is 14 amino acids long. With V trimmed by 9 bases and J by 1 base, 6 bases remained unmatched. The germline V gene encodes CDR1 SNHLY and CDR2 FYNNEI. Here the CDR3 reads CASAGTESNQPQHF. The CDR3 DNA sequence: TGTGCCAGTGCCGGGACAGAGAGCAATCAGCCCCAGCATTTT.